This record concerns one T cell receptor (beta chain) sequence. Its matching antigen is unknown. The data belong to a study of shared clonotypes between healthy human individuals. In the original workflow: Filtering of immunoSEQ junctional sequences could not match full-length read filtering. Assay used: immunoSEQ multiplex PCR; TCRdb lists only in-frame clones, some missing. V, J and clone size were drawn from that table, and D and trimming were deduced from the DNA. The sample shows under 600,000 clones, around 76% of them seen only once. General study points: The small donor group covered limited genetic and exposure diversity.

This sequence originates from a woman aged 40-49 years in good health. Some clones in this sample may be carry-over from other donors' samples. Input material: PBMCs.

The CDR3, as DNA: TGTGCCAGCAGCTTAGACACCAACACTGAAGCTTTCTTT. It translates to CASSLDTNTEAFF. The chain couples TRBV7-3 to TRBJ1-1; no reliable D call. Germline V gene data show CDR1 as SGHTA and CDR2 as FQGTGA. The CDR3 is 13 amino acids. Between the trimmed V and J ends, which lost 2 bases and 2 bases, there was a span of 6 bases.